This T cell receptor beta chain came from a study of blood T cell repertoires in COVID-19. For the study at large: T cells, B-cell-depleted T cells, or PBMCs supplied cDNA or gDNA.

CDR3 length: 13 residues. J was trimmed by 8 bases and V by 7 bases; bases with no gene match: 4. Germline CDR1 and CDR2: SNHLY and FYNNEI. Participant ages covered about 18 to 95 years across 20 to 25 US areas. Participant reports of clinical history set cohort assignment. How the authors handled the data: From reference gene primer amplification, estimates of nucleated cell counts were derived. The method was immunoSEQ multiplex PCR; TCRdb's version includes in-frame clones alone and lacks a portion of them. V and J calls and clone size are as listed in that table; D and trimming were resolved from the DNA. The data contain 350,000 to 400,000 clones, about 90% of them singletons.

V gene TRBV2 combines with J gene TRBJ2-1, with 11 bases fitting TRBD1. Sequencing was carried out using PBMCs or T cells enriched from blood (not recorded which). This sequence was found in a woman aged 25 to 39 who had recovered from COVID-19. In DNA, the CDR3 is TGTGCCAGCAATGGACAGGGGGCGGATGAGCAGTTCTTC. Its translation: CASNGQGADEQFF. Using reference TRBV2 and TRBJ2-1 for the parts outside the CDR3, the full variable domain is EPEVTQTPSHQVTQMGQEVILRCVPISNHLYFYWYRQILGQKVEFLVSFYNNEISEKSEIFDDQFSVERPDGSNFTLKIRSTKLEDSAMYFCASNGQGADEQFFGPGTRLTVL.